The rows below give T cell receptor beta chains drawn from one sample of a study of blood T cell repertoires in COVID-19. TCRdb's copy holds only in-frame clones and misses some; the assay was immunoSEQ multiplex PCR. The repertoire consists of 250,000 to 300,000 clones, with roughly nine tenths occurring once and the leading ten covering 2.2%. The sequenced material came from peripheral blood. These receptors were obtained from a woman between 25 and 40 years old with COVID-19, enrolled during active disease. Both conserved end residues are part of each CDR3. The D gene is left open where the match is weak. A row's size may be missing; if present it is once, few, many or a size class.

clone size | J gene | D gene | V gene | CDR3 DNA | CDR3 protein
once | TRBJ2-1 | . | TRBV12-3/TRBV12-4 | TGTGCCAGCAGCCGGGCGGGATGGAATGAGCAGTTCTTC | CASSRAGWNEQFF
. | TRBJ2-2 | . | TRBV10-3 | TGTGCCATCAGTGAAGGGAGAGACACCGGGGAGCTGTTTTTT | CAISEGRDTGELFF
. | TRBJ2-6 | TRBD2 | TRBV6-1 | TGTGCCAGCAGTGAAGCGGGAGGGGCAGGGGCCAACGTCCTGACTTTC | CASSEAGGAGANVLTF
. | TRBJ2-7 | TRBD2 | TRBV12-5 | TGTGCTAGTGGTTTCAACCCAGGGACTAGCGGGAGTGAGCGGTCCTACGAGCAGTACTTC | CASGFNPGTSGSERSYEQYF
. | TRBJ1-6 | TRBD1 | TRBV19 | TGTGCCAGTAGTTCACCCCGGGACAGGGGATGGACACCCCTCCACTTT | CASSSPRDRGWTPLHF
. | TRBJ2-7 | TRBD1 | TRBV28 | TGTGCCAGCAGTATTACAGGGGGCTACCTCTACGAGCAGTACTTC | CASSITGGYLYEQYF
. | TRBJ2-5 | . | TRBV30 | TGTGCCTGGAGCCGGCAGGGAGAGACCCAGTACTTC | CAWSRQGETQYF
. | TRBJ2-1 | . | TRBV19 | TGTGCCAGTAGTATGCGACGGGACTACAATGAGCAGTTCTTC | CASSMRRDYNEQFF
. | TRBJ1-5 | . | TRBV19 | TGTGCCAGTAGTATAGGATCGGGGATTCAGCCCCAGCATTTT | CASSIGSGIQPQHF
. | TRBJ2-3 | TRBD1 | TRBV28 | TGTGCCAGCAGTAGACAGGGATTCTCAGATACGCAGTATTTT | CASSRQGFSDTQYF
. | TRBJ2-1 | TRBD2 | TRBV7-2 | TGTGCCAGCAGCTTAGTACTAGCGGCAATCTACAATGAGCAGTTCTTC | CASSLVLAAIYNEQFF
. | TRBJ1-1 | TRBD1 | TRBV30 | TGTGCCTGGGACAGGGGGCTAGTAAACACTGAAGCTTTCTTT | CAWDRGLVNTEAFF
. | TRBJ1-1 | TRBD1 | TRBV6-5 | TGTGCCAGCAGGTCCGAAGGGGGCTTCACTGAAGCTTTCTTT | CASRSEGGFTEAFF
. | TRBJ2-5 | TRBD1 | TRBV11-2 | TGTGCCAGCAGCGCGGGACAGGGGGGATGGGGAGAGACCCAGTACTTC | CASSAGQGGWGETQYF
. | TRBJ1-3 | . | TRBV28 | TGTGCCAGCAAAGAGGGGGTAGGAGGAAACACCATATATTTT | CASKEGVGGNTIYF
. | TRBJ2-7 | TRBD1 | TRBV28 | TGTGCCAGCAACAGGGGAAGGTCCTACGAGCAGTACTTC | CASNRGRSYEQYF
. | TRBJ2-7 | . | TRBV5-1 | TGCGCCAGCAGCATGGGGACAAGTAACTACGAGCAGTACTTC | CASSMGTSNYEQYF
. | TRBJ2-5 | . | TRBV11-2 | TGTGCCAGCAGCCCCCTGGCGGGAGAGACCCAGTACTTC | CASSPLAGETQYF
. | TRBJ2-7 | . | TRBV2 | TGTGCCAGCAAGAGACAGGATCGCTCCTACGAGCAGTACTTC | CASKRQDRSYEQYF
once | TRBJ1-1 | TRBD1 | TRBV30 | TGTGCCTGGAACGGAGGGGGCGGCCCTGAAGCTTTCTTT | CAWNGGGGPEAFF
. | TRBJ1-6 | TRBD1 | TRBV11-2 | TGTGCCAGCGGACAAACAGGGGCCTCACCCCTCCACTTT | CASGQTGASPLHF
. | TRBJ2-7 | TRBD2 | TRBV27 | TGTGCCAGCAGTGACCTAAGCGGGAGCTACGAGCAGTACTTC | CASSDLSGSYEQYF
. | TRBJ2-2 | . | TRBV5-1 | TGCGCCAGCAGCGAACCAGGGACGAACACCGGGGAGCTGTTTTTT | CASSEPGTNTGELFF
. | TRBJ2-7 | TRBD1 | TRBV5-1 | TGCGCCAGCAGCTTGGGACAGGGAAGCTACGAGCAGTACTTC | CASSLGQGSYEQYF
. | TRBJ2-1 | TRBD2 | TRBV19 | TGTGCCAGTGGGTTTCTAGCGGGAGAATTCTATGAGCAGTTCTTC | CASGFLAGEFYEQFF
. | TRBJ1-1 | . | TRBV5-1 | TGCGCCAGCAGCAACACAGGGCACACTGAAGCTTTCTTT | CASSNTGHTEAFF
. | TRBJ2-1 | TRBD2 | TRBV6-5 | TGTGCCACCACGACGACTAGCGGGAGGGAGCAGTTCTTC | CATTTTSGREQFF
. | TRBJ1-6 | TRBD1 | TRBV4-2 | TGTGCCAGCAGCCAGGGGGAATTGACAGGGGGCGTTTCACCCCTCCACTTT | CASSQGELTGGVSPLHF
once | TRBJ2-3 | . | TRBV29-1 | TGCAGCGCGCCAGGCGCTACGCAGTATTTT | CSAPGATQYF
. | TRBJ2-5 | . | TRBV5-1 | TGCGCCAGCAGCCTGGGCGGGGTACAAGAGACCCAGTACTTC | CASSLGGVQETQYF
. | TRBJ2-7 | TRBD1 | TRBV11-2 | TGTGCCAGCAGCTTAGGGGCAGGGGGCGACGAGCAGTACTTC | CASSLGAGGDEQYF
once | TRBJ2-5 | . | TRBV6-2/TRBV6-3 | TGTGCCAGCAGTTACCCGGGCTCCAAGGGGGAGACCCAGTACTTC | CASSYPGSKGETQYF
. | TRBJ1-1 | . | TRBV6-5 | TGTGCCAGCAGGCCTGGGCGAGGGACTGAAGCTTTCTTT | CASRPGRGTEAFF
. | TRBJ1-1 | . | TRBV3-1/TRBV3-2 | TGTGCCAGCAGCCTCCAGAGGAGAACTGAAGCTTTCTTT | CASSLQRRTEAFF
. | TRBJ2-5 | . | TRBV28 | TGTGCCAGCAGTCTAGCGGAGACCCAGTACTTC | CASSLAETQYF
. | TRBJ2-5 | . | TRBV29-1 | TGCAGCGTCGTATTATCCGGAGAGACCCAGTACTTC | CSVVLSGETQYF
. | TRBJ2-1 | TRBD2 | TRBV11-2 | TGTGCCAGCAGCTTTAATGTATCGCGGGAGGGACTCCCCTACAATGAGCAGTTCTTC | CASSFNVSREGLPYNEQFF
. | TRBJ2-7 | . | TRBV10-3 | TGTGCCATCAGTGAGTCGTCGGTAGCAGGGCCCTACGAGCAGTACTTC | CAISESSVAGPYEQYF
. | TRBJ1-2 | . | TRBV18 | TGTGCCAGCTCACCGGACACCCCTAGGGGCTACACCTTC | CASSPDTPRGYTF
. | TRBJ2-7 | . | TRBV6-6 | TGTGCCAGCAGTTACTCGATGGACTCGTACGAGCAGTACTTC | CASSYSMDSYEQYF
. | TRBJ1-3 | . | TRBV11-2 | TGTGCCAGCAGTCTAGTGGAGGGACCTGGAAACACCATATATTTT | CASSLVEGPGNTIYF
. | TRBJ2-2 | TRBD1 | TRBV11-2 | TGTGCCAGTTTTACCTACGGGACAGGGAACACCGGGGAGCTGTTTTTT | CASFTYGTGNTGELFF
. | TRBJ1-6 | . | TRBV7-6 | TGTGCCAGCAGCCCGGAGAGCTCCTATAATTCACCCCTCCACTTT | CASSPESSYNSPLHF
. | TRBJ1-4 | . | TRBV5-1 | TGCGCCAGCAGAGGGGGGGCTAATGAAAAACTGTTTTTT | CASRGGANEKLFF
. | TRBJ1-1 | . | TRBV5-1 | TGCGCCAGCAGAGAAGCCATGAACACTGAAGCTTTCTTT | CASREAMNTEAFF
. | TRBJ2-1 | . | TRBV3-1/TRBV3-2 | TGTGCCAGCAGCCAAGGTGGTTTCGGGGAAAGTGAGCAGTTCTTC | CASSQGGFGESEQFF
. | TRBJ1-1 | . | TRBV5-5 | TGTGCCAGCAGCCAGACAACCTCGAACACTGAAGCTTTCTTT | CASSQTTSNTEAFF
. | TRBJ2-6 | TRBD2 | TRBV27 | TGTGCCAGCACCCGGGGGGGAGGGCCCTTAGGTGGGGCCAACGTCCTGACTTTC | CASTRGGGPLGGANVLTF
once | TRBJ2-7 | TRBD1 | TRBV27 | TGTGCCAGCAGTCCCGCCGGGACAGGGACCTACGAGCAGTACTTC | CASSPAGTGTYEQYF
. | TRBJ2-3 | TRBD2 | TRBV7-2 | TGTGCCAGCAGCTTAGGAGGACTAGCGGGAGGAGATACGCAGTATTTT | CASSLGGLAGGDTQYF